This T cell receptor (beta chain) was sequenced in a study of cytomegalovirus exposure and HLA in healthy donors. With 60 Vbeta and 13 Jbeta primers, the PCR was carried out. This table comes from immunoSEQ multiplex PCR, and its TCRdb copy is limited to in-frame clones, with some not included. Among over 80,000 clones listed, 55% to 70% were seen once. Study-level findings and limits: In a later analysis, a missense DCLRE1C variant was linked to TCR beta V- and J-gene trimming.

The ends lost 1 base at V and 7 bases at J; junction bases unmatched: 12. The germline V gene has CDR1 MGHRA and CDR2 YSYEKL. This CDR3 spans 16 amino acids. This clone was seen a few times. The antigen is not known. The sequence was obtained from a boy between 10 and 17 years old in good health and CMV-seropositive. The rearrangement joins TRBV4-1 to TRBJ1-2; 7 bases line up with TRBD1. The material sequenced was PBMCs. This CDR3 is CASSQALRQGLSGYTF. In DNA form, the CDR3 reads TGCGCCAGCAGCCAAGCCCTAAGACAGGGTTTATCTGGCTACACCTTC.